This T cell receptor beta chain was observed in a study of CD4 T cells in relation to SARS-CoV-2 and coronaviruses. Overall study context: TCR beta CDR3s were sequenced after approximately ten-day antigen culture of PBMCs.

A remark on this clone: The antigen remains unidentified.

The V gene end was trimmed by 6 bases and the J gene end by 1 base; junction bases not matched to a gene: 3. The CDR3 runs to 14 residues. Germline loops: CDR1 LNHDA, CDR2 SQIVND (reference sequence). Study results and limitations: Crossreactivity was assessed only for spike protein, not other viral proteins. Pre-pandemic and post-infection samples never came from the same donor.

The method was immunoSEQ multiplex PCR; TCRdb's version includes in-frame clones alone and lacks a portion of them. The profile shows 20,000 to 25,000 clones, over 60% of them singletons. CD4+ T cells from unexposed donors were obtained before the COVID-19 pandemic (2011-2018). CD4+ T cells were isolated from the cells after around 10 days of culture. The rearrangement links TRBV19 to TRBJ2-3, with 8 bases that match TRBD2. The TCR comes from a human donor in good health. Input material: CD4+ T cells from PBMCs, cultured in vitro. The CDR3 bases are TGTGCCAGTAGCCCACTAGCGGGCACAGATACGCAGTATTTT. It yields the protein CASSPLAGTDTQYF.